This T cell receptor (beta chain) was found in a study of blood T cell repertoires in COVID-19. In the study overall: The United States, Italy and Spain supplied acute and convalescent COVID-19 samples.

Assay used: immunoSEQ multiplex PCR; TCRdb lists only in-frame clones, some missing. Of about 160,000 clones listed, around 87% were seen once; the top ten hold around 0.63%. V gave up 1 base and J gave up 6 bases; unmatched junction bases: 4. There are 14 residues in the CDR3. Germline CDR1 and CDR2: SGHVS and FQNEAQ. This clone was observed a single time. The receptor's source is a man in his 60s with COVID-19, enrolled during active disease. The sequenced sample was peripheral blood. J is TRBJ1-2 and V is TRBV7-8, with 8 bases fitting TRBD1. The DNA for the CDR3 is TGTGCCAGCAGCTTAGGCAGGGGGCTAGATGGCTACACCTTC. The encoded protein is CASSLGRGLDGYTF.